These T cell receptor beta chains were read from a single sample in a study of PD-1 blockade in classical Hodgkin lymphoma. Assay: immunoSEQ multiplex PCR; the TCRdb copy retains only in-frame clones and omits some. In the table there are approximately 44,000 clones, 70% to 80% of which are singletons. The sample in question was peripheral blood mononuclear cells (PBMCs), obtained at baseline. The source of these receptors is a human donor with classical Hodgkin lymphoma. CDR3s include the opening cysteine and the closing phenylalanine or tryptophan. Fields, in order: D gene, V gene, J gene, clone size, CDR3 protein, CDR3 DNA. A D gene is named only where the DNA matches it firmly. Size is stated for part of the rows, as once, few or many counts, or as a class when the clone is expanded.

d_call: -
v_call: TRBV19
j_call: TRBJ2-7
clone_size: few
cdr3_aa: CASSMGQVNYEQYF
cdr3_nt: TGTGCCAGTAGTATGGGGCAGGTAAACTACGAGCAGTACTTC

d_call: TRBD2
v_call: TRBV6-5
j_call: TRBJ2-5
clone_size: -
cdr3_aa: CASTGGTPGETQYF
cdr3_nt: TGTGCCAGCACGGGGGGGACCCCAGGGGAGACCCAGTACTTC

d_call: -
v_call: TRBV19
j_call: TRBJ2-1
clone_size: -
cdr3_aa: CASSTLAVSYNEQFF
cdr3_nt: TGTGCCAGTAGTACTCTAGCCGTCTCCTACAATGAGCAGTTCTTC

d_call: -
v_call: TRBV28
j_call: TRBJ1-5
clone_size: medium-sized
cdr3_aa: CASSLLGGQPQHF
cdr3_nt: TGTGCCAGCAGTTTATTGGGGGGTCAGCCCCAGCATTTT

d_call: TRBD2
v_call: TRBV4-3
j_call: TRBJ2-1
clone_size: -
cdr3_aa: CASSQELAGNNEQFF
cdr3_nt: TGCGCCAGCAGCCAAGAACTAGCGGGTAACAATGAGCAGTTCTTC

d_call: TRBD2
v_call: TRBV7-3
j_call: TRBJ2-1
clone_size: few
cdr3_aa: CASSAIGGSLTHEQFF
cdr3_nt: TGTGCCAGCAGCGCGATCGGGGGGAGCTTGACACATGAGCAGTTCTTC

d_call: -
v_call: TRBV7-6
j_call: TRBJ2-6
clone_size: -
cdr3_aa: CASSWGGTPSGANVLTF
cdr3_nt: TGTGCCAGCAGCTGGGGCGGGACACCGTCTGGGGCCAACGTCCTGACTTTC

d_call: -
v_call: TRBV11-2
j_call: TRBJ1-5
clone_size: few
cdr3_aa: CASSFGFNQPQHF
cdr3_nt: TGTGCCAGCAGCTTCGGGTTCAATCAGCCCCAGCATTTT

d_call: -
v_call: TRBV9
j_call: TRBJ2-5
clone_size: -
cdr3_aa: CASSPSSQETQYF
cdr3_nt: TGTGCCAGCAGCCCAAGTTCCCAAGAGACCCAGTACTTC

d_call: -
v_call: TRBV14
j_call: TRBJ1-2
clone_size: once
cdr3_aa: CASSQTGTIYGYTF
cdr3_nt: TGTGCCAGCAGCCAAACCGGGACAATCTATGGCTACACCTTC

d_call: -
v_call: TRBV27
j_call: TRBJ2-1
clone_size: -
cdr3_aa: CASSQLGYGSRSEQFF
cdr3_nt: TGTGCCAGCAGCCAGCTAGGGTACGGTTCTAGGAGTGAGCAGTTCTTC

d_call: TRBD1
v_call: TRBV27
j_call: TRBJ2-3
clone_size: -
cdr3_aa: CASSLSISRQGVLAQYF
cdr3_nt: TGTGCCAGCAGTTTATCGATCTCGAGACAGGGGGTCCTGGCGCAGTATTTT

d_call: TRBD1
v_call: TRBV10-3
j_call: TRBJ2-7
clone_size: few
cdr3_aa: CAVRQGTYEQYF
cdr3_nt: TGTGCCGTCCGACAGGGAACTTACGAGCAGTACTTC

d_call: -
v_call: TRBV6-5
j_call: TRBJ1-2
clone_size: -
cdr3_aa: CASSYSPGAPAGYTF
cdr3_nt: TGTGCCAGCAGTTACTCCCCAGGGGCCCCGGCGGGCTACACCTTC

d_call: TRBD1
v_call: TRBV4-1
j_call: TRBJ1-1
clone_size: -
cdr3_aa: CASSQPTGDTEAFF
cdr3_nt: TGCGCCAGCAGCCAACCCACAGGGGACACTGAAGCTTTCTTT

d_call: TRBD1
v_call: TRBV5-1
j_call: TRBJ2-7
clone_size: -
cdr3_aa: CASSLAAGQGYEQYF
cdr3_nt: TGCGCCAGCAGCTTGGCGGCAGGACAGGGGTACGAGCAGTACTTC

d_call: TRBD2
v_call: TRBV13
j_call: TRBJ2-1
clone_size: -
cdr3_aa: CASSSRRSGTNNEQFF
cdr3_nt: TGTGCCAGCAGCTCGAGGAGAAGCGGGACTAACAATGAGCAGTTCTTC

d_call: -
v_call: TRBV18
j_call: TRBJ2-5
clone_size: once
cdr3_aa: CASSPFTRSQETQYF
cdr3_nt: TGTGCCAGCTCACCATTCACTCGCAGCCAAGAGACCCAGTACTTC

d_call: TRBD1
v_call: TRBV5-1
j_call: TRBJ1-1
clone_size: -
cdr3_aa: CASSRGTGGNTEAFF
cdr3_nt: TGCGCCAGCAGCCGGGGGACAGGGGGCAACACTGAAGCTTTCTTT

d_call: TRBD1
v_call: TRBV4-3
j_call: TRBJ2-7
clone_size: -
cdr3_aa: CASSYTGGSYEQYF
cdr3_nt: TGCGCCAGCAGCTACACAGGGGGGAGCTACGAGCAGTACTTC

d_call: -
v_call: TRBV21-1
j_call: TRBJ1-2
clone_size: -
cdr3_aa: CASSKDSHGTVLQVGNYGYTF
cdr3_nt: TGTGCCAGCAGCAAAGACAGCCACGGGACAGTCTTACAGGTGGGTAACTATGGCTACACCTTC

d_call: TRBD1
v_call: TRBV5-1
j_call: TRBJ1-2
clone_size: -
cdr3_aa: CASSLAITGDYGYTF
cdr3_nt: TGCGCCAGCAGCTTGGCCATAACAGGGGACTATGGCTACACCTTC

d_call: -
v_call: TRBV6-5
j_call: TRBJ2-1
clone_size: -
cdr3_aa: CASSYSRYNEQFF
cdr3_nt: TGTGCCAGCAGTTACTCGCGCTACAATGAGCAGTTCTTC

d_call: TRBD1
v_call: TRBV28
j_call: TRBJ2-4
clone_size: -
cdr3_aa: CASRQTGTLAKNIQYF
cdr3_nt: TGTGCCAGCAGGCAGACAGGGACGTTAGCCAAAAACATTCAGTACTTC

d_call: -
v_call: TRBV27
j_call: TRBJ2-7
clone_size: many
cdr3_aa: CASSGPTNAYEQYF
cdr3_nt: TGTGCCAGCAGTGGACCAACAAACGCCTACGAGCAGTACTTC